This is a list of T cell receptor beta chains from one sample in a study of T cells expressing NK-cell markers. TCRdb reprocessed the 5' RACE reads, keeping one entry per CDR3 protein, no DNA. The repertoire table contains a few hundred thousand distinct CDR3 sequences. Specimen: blood T cells: a sorted CD56 or NKG2C T cell subset, CD4+ or CD8+ T cells, or bulk PBMC T cells (not recorded which). Receptor source: a man between 18 and 69 years old in good health. CDR3s include the opening cysteine and the closing phenylalanine or tryptophan.

V gene: TRBV7-9
J gene: TRBJ1-3
CDR3 protein: CASSLSRNTIYF

V gene: TRBV11-3
J gene: TRBJ2-1
CDR3 protein: CASSLGGRESNEQFF

V gene: TRBV7-8
J gene: TRBJ2-2
CDR3 protein: CASSASGRLSGELFF

V gene: TRBV10-3
J gene: TRBJ2-7
CDR3 protein: CAIRNRDTNIYEQYF

V gene: TRBV19
J gene: TRBJ2-7
CDR3 protein: CASSPSRDNYEQYF

V gene: TRBV2
J gene: TRBJ1-3
CDR3 protein: CASTYRGSGNTIYF

V gene: TRBV6-1
J gene: TRBJ2-7
CDR3 protein: CASKEGGSYEQYF

V gene: TRBV4-1
J gene: TRBJ2-3
CDR3 protein: CASSQISIRLAGTLRGTDTQYF

V gene: TRBV5-5
J gene: TRBJ2-3
CDR3 protein: CASSLETAGGAMTDTQYF

V gene: TRBV6-5
J gene: TRBJ2-1
CDR3 protein: CASSTIAGEQFF

V gene: TRBV19
J gene: TRBJ2-5
CDR3 protein: CASSIQHPETQYF

V gene: TRBV19
J gene: TRBJ1-5
CDR3 protein: CATCPPGRSKPQHF

V gene: TRBV29-1
J gene: TRBJ2-1
CDR3 protein: CSVEPRGGSSYNEQFF

V gene: TRBV29-1
J gene: TRBJ2-7
CDR3 protein: CSDPGQAIPTYEQYF

V gene: TRBV19
J gene: TRBJ2-1
CDR3 protein: CASSTGGASEQFF

V gene: TRBV20-1
J gene: TRBJ1-4
CDR3 protein: CSAPPGTGDKLFF

V gene: TRBV13
J gene: TRBJ2-7
CDR3 protein: CASSPARGLVEQYF

V gene: TRBV20-1
J gene: TRBJ2-5
CDR3 protein: CSARTTGAWYQETQYF

V gene: TRBV2
J gene: TRBJ2-1
CDR3 protein: CASTSPLAGYNEQFF

V gene: TRBV3-1
J gene: TRBJ1-1
CDR3 protein: CASIGTGRTEAFF

V gene: TRBV30
J gene: TRBJ1-1
CDR3 protein: CAFQRQGATEAFF

V gene: TRBV2
J gene: TRBJ2-7
CDR3 protein: CASSERVRGWSSYEQYF

V gene: TRBV7-9
J gene: TRBJ1-6
CDR3 protein: CASSFTAESPLHF

V gene: TRBV7-2
J gene: TRBJ2-7
CDR3 protein: CASSLKGKNYEQYF

V gene: TRBV12-3/TRBV12-4
J gene: TRBJ1-5
CDR3 protein: CASSLGRGLSQPQHF

V gene: TRBV4-2
J gene: TRBJ2-7
CDR3 protein: CASSQGVGTGGYEQYF

V gene: TRBV7-9
J gene: TRBJ2-1
CDR3 protein: CASSSSSGTVLGNEQFF

V gene: TRBV6-6
J gene: TRBJ1-5
CDR3 protein: CASSYKVGVQHF

V gene: TRBV3-1
J gene: TRBJ2-7
CDR3 protein: CASSPGDSRGLHDEQYF

V gene: TRBV4-2
J gene: TRBJ2-5
CDR3 protein: CASSQPVGGAGETQYF

V gene: TRBV7-8
J gene: TRBJ2-1
CDR3 protein: CASSLARGAYSGAGEQFF

V gene: TRBV12-3/TRBV12-4
J gene: TRBJ2-1
CDR3 protein: CASSSRSLLAGGNNEQFF

V gene: TRBV7-9
J gene: TRBJ2-3
CDR3 protein: CASANRGWDTQYF

V gene: TRBV19
J gene: TRBJ2-6
CDR3 protein: CASMPPGANVLTF

V gene: TRBV6-5
J gene: TRBJ1-4
CDR3 protein: CASSHGGGGEKLFF

V gene: TRBV9
J gene: TRBJ2-7
CDR3 protein: CASSRGGPSSYEQYF